What follows are 19 T cell receptor beta chains derived from one specimen sequenced in a study of T cell repertoires in cytomegalovirus infection. These receptors have no known antigen. Each CDR3 protein is one row after TCRdb ran MiXCR on the reads. The table lists 700,000 to 950,000 distinct CDR3 sequences, approximately 30% of them singletons. The sequences come from cultured CD8+ T cells from PBMCs, collected from culture after CMV antigen stimulation. These TCRs come from a human donor in good health (CMV status not recorded). Some clones in this sample may be carry-over from other donors' samples.

V usage is TRBV7-9 and J usage is TRBJ2-7, with D perhaps matching TRBD1 (5 bases). The CDR3 contains 13 residues. V was clipped by 6 bases and J by 4 bases, with 13 bases between them. The V gene's germline CDR1 is SEHNR and CDR2 FQNEAQ (reference sequence). The CDR3 DNA sequence: TGTGCCAGCAGTTCGACAGCCGCTTACGAGCAGTACGTC. Its protein is CASSSTAAYEQYV.

J is TRBJ2-7 and V is TRBV7-2; no clear D gene. Germline V gene sequence: CDR1 SGHTA, CDR2 FQGNSA. The CDR3 is 14 residues long. Trimming shortened V by 1 base and J by 3 bases, and 10 bases separated the two germline ends. The CDR3 bases are TGTGCCAGCAGCTTAGGATTTCGCGGCTACGAGCAGTACGTC. The encoded protein is CASSLGFRGYEQYV.

CDR3 in amino acids: CASSMSQSNQPQHF. CDR3 coding DNA: TGTGCCAGTAGTATGAGTCAGTCCAATCAGCCCCAGCATTTT. This chain uses TRBV19 with TRBJ1-5; D is undetermined. V was clipped by 3 bases and J by 3 bases, with 9 bases between them. CDR1 and CDR2 from the germline V gene are LNHDA and SQIVND (reference sequence). The CDR3 runs to 14 residues.

The sample holds a few counts of this clonotype. J is TRBJ2-1 and V is TRBV4-1, with 13 bases identical to TRBD2. The CDR3 consists of 17 residues. V gave up 4 bases and J gave up 5 bases; unmatched junction bases: 8. Germline lookup yields CDR1 MGHRA and CDR2 YSYEKL. CDR3 in amino acids: CASSPTRGLAGDNEQFF. For the CDR3, the DNA is TGCGCCAGCAGCCCCACTAGAGGACTAGCGGGGGACAATGAGCAGTTCTTC.

This clonotype was seen a handful of times. The chain joins TRBV4-1 to TRBJ2-6; D call uncertain. CDR3 length: 19 residues. V was cut by 0 bases and J by 0 bases, with 15 bases left in between. Germline lookup yields CDR1 MGHRA and CDR2 YSYEKL. CDR3 bases: TGCGCCAGCAGCCAAGATTTGCCAGCCACAAGCTCTGGGGCCAACGTCCTGACTTTC. Residues: CASSQDLPATSSGANVLTF.

In its sample, this clonotype was seen a few times. The chain uses TRBV5-6 and TRBJ1-6; D not resolved. This CDR3 is built from 16 residues. Germline values: CDR1 SGHDT, CDR2 YYEEEE. V was shortened by 1 base and J by 6 bases, with 14 bases between the two germline ends. In DNA form, the CDR3 reads TGTGCCAGCAGCTTGCAGGATCCATGGGGTAATTCACCCCTCCACTTT. The encoded protein is CASSLQDPWGNSPLHF.

The J gene is TRBJ2-3, the V gene TRBV27; the D gene is possibly TRBD2 (6 bases). Germline-derived CDR1 and CDR2 are MNHEY and SMNVEV (reference sequence). The CDR3 totals 16 residues. The V end lost 1 base, the J end lost 3 bases, and 14 bases lay between the germline ends. Here the CDR3 reads CASSLLGVEGTDTQYF. The DNA for the CDR3 is TGTGCCAGCAGTTTATTAGGGGTGGAGGGAACAGATACGCAGTATTTT.

The V and J genes are TRBV19 and TRBJ1-3, with unresolved D. CDR3 size: 16 residues. The V and J ends lost 8 bases and 0 bases respectively, with 17 bases between them. Germline CDR1 reads LNHDA; CDR2 reads SQIVND (reference sequence). The CDR3, as DNA: TGTGCCAGTCCCTTCCGTTGGTCGATCTCTGGAAACACCATATATTTT. It translates to CASPFRWSISGNTIYF.

The V and J genes are TRBV5-6 and TRBJ2-7, with TRBD1 identical over 9 bases. This CDR3 contains 16 residues. Germline V gene data show CDR1 as SGHDT and CDR2 as YYEEEE. The junction had 13 bases not matched to a gene; V was cut back by 5 bases and J by 4 bases. The CDR3 sequence: CASSSDRDRDLYEQYV. The CDR3 DNA reads TGTGCCAGCAGTTCGGACCGGGACAGGGATTTGTACGAGCAGTACGTC.

This clonotype showed up just once. CDR3 loop: CASSRTGIGYGYTF. Written as DNA, the CDR3 is TGTGCCAGCAGCCGCACGGGGATCGGCTATGGCTACACCTTC. V is TRBV7-1 and J is TRBJ1-2, with D unclear. TRBV7-1 is an open reading frame, and its role is uncertain. V dropped 5 bases and J dropped 4 bases, with 14 bases sitting between them. The CDR3 is made up of 14 amino acids.

This clonotype has only a few counts. This chain joins TRBV9 and TRBJ1-4; D is perhaps TRBD1 (5 bases). Trimming cost V 0 bases and J 2 bases, with 11 bases left between them. Germline lookup yields CDR1 SGDLS and CDR2 YYNGEE. The CDR3 contains 16 residues. The CDR3 here is CASSVEPGGTNEKLFF. In DNA form, the CDR3 reads TGTGCCAGCAGCGTAGAGCCGGGGGGGACTAATGAAAAACTGTTTTTT.

The gene calls are TRBV19 and TRBJ1-2; D unclear. The germline V and J ends were trimmed by 4 bases and 4 bases, with 16 bases remaining between them. The CDR3 is 15 amino acids. Per the germline V gene, CDR1 is LNHDA and CDR2 is SQIVND (reference sequence). CDR3 nucleotides: TGTGCCAGTAGTACCTTGTCTACGGGTTCCTATGGCTACACCTTC. This codes for CASSTLSTGSYGYTF.

This clonotype was detected a few times. This chain uses TRBV19 with TRBJ1-6; D is unclear. The length of the CDR3 is 10 residues. Germline-derived CDR1 and CDR2 are LNHDA and SQIVND (reference sequence). V lost 10 bases and J 14 bases, leaving 12 bases between the germline ends. The CDR3 nucleotides read TGTGCCACCTCCGGACTCACCCTCCACTTT. Translated: CATSGLTLHF.

Turning to this clonotype: Possible read error: a much larger clone is one base away. The chain couples TRBV27 to TRBJ2-3, with D maybe TRBD2 (5 bases). V lost 3 bases and J 5 bases, leaving 6 bases between the germline ends. The germline gives CDR1 MNHEY, CDR2 SMNVEV (reference sequence). The CDR3 has 12 amino acids. CDR3 sequence: CASSFAGDTQYF. In DNA form, the CDR3 reads TGTGCCAGCAGTTTCGCGGGAGATACGCAGTATTTT.

This clonotype turned up a few times. The chain employs TRBV2 and TRBJ2-1; 9 bases are a match to TRBD1. V was pared by 6 bases and J by 6 bases, with 9 bases of the junction left unmatched. The CDR3 contains 15 residues. CDR1 and CDR2 from the germline V gene are SNHLY and FYNNEI. CDR3 sequence: CASSPGQGFGNEQFF. As DNA, the CDR3 is TGTGCCAGCAGCCCCGGACAGGGGTTTGGCAATGAGCAGTTCTTC.

The gene calls are TRBV7-6 and TRBJ1-6, with D unclear. The V gene's germline CDR1 is SGHVS and CDR2 FNYEAQ. Trimming removed 5 bases at V and 0 bases at J, with 5 bases between. The CDR3 extends over 14 amino acids. For the CDR3, the DNA is TGTGCCAGCAGCCATATCTCCTATAATTCACCCCTCCACTTT. It is translated as CASSHISYNSPLHF.

In its sample, this clonotype was seen a few times. This chain uses TRBV2 with TRBJ2-1; 8 bases match TRBD2. Germline CDR1 is SNHLY and CDR2 is FYNNEI. CDR3 length equals 16 residues. V was pared by 0 bases and J by 1 base, with 2 bases of the junction left unmatched. The CDR3 protein is CASSEAGLASYNEQFF. In DNA form, the CDR3 reads TGTGCCAGCAGTGAAGCTGGACTAGCTTCCTACAATGAGCAGTTCTTC.

The V and J genes are TRBV23-1 and TRBJ2-3, with TRBD2 matching over 7 bases. TRBV23-1 is an ORF, with its function uncertain. The V and J ends lost 3 bases and 0 bases, in that order; junction bases with no gene match: 9. CDR3 length: 17 amino acids. In DNA, the CDR3 is TGCGCCAGCAGTCAGGGTGAGCGGGGAGAGAGCACAGATACGCAGTATTTT. Encoded protein: CASSQGERGESTDTQYF.

With respect to this clonotype: An end of the junction differs from the germline gene, which may be a read error. This chain connects TRBV4-3 to TRBJ2-3; D perhaps matches TRBD1 (6 bases). The germline gives CDR1 LGHNA, CDR2 YSLEER. The CDR3 length is 16 residues. The CDR3 here is CTSSHGTIASTDTQYF. CDR3 nucleotides: TGCACCAGCAGCCACGGGACAATCGCTAGCACAGATACGCAGTATTTT.